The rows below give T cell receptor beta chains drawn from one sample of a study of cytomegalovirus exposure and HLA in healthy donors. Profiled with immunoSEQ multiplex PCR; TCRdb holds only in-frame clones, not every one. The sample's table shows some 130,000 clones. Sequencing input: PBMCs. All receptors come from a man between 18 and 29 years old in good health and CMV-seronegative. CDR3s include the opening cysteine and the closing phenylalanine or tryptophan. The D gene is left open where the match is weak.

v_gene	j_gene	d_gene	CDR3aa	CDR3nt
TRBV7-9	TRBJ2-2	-	CASSLAGGNTGELFF	TGTGCCAGCAGCTTAGCGGGGGGGAACACCGGGGAGCTGTTTTTT
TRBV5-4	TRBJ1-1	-	CASSLPVSTEAFF	TGTGCCAGCAGCTTGCCGGTGTCCACTGAAGCTTTCTTT
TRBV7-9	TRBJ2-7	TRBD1	CASSSSGTAPYEQYF	TGTGCCAGCAGCTCTTCCGGGACAGCTCCCTACGAGCAGTACTTC
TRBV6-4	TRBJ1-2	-	CASSDRGYGYTF	TGTGCCAGCAGTGACAGGGGATATGGCTACACCTTC
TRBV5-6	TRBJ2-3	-	CASSFLQVLDTQYF	TGTGCCAGCAGCTTTTTACAGGTACTAGATACGCAGTATTTT
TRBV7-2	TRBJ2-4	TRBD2	CASSPRGAVQYF	TGTGCCAGCAGCCCGCGGGGGGCCGTTCAGTACTTC
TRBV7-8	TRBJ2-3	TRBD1	CASSPDRGQADTQYF	TGTGCCAGCAGCCCCGACAGGGGGCAGGCAGATACGCAGTATTTT
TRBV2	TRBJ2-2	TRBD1	CASSEETGRTGELFF	TGTGCCAGCAGTGAAGAGACAGGGCGTACCGGGGAGCTGTTTTTT
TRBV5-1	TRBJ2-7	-	CASSSARANREQYF	TGCGCCAGCAGCTCCGCCAGGGCGAACCGCGAGCAGTACTTC
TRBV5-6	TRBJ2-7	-	CASSLASVRLGVGLEQYF	TGTGCCAGCAGCTTGGCGTCGGTCCGTCTGGGCGTAGGACTGGAGCAGTACTTC
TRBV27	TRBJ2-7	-	CASSQSLAKEQYF	TGTGCCAGCAGCCAGAGTTTAGCTAAGGAGCAGTACTTC
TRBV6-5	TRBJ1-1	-	CASSSQGRTEAFF	TGTGCCAGCAGCTCCCAGGGGCGCACTGAAGCTTTCTTT
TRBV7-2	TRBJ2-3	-	CASSPRSGLATDTQYF	TGTGCCAGCAGCCCGAGAAGCGGGCTAGCGACAGATACGCAGTATTTT
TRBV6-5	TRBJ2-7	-	CASSYRTELYEQYF	TGTGCCAGCAGTTATAGGACAGAGCTCTACGAGCAGTACTTC
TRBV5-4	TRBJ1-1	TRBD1	CASSTGGVRPNTEAFF	TGTGCCAGCAGCACAGGGGGCGTTCGCCCGAACACTGAAGCTTTCTTT
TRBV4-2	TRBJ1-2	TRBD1	CASSSGTDNNYGYTF	TGTGCCAGCAGTTCAGGGACAGATAATAACTATGGCTACACCTTC
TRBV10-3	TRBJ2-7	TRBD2	CAISDRLAGSYEQYF	TGTGCCATCAGTGATAGACTAGCGGGATCCTACGAGCAGTACTTC
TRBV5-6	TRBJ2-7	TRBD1	CASSFSDREVYEQYF	TGTGCCAGCAGCTTTTCGGACAGGGAAGTTTACGAGCAGTACTTC
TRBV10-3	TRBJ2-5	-	CAISGGLGETQYF	TGTGCCATCAGTGGGGGACTGGGCGAGACCCAGTACTTC
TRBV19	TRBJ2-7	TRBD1	CASSISGTGSREQYF	TGTGCCAGTAGTATTTCTGGGACAGGGTCACGCGAGCAGTACTTC
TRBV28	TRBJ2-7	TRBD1	CASSSGTGVSEQYF	TGTGCCAGCAGTTCCGGGACAGGGGTATCCGAGCAGTACTTC
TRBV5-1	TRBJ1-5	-	CASPPGIRCNQPQHF	TGCGCCAGCCCGCCAGGGATTCGGTGCAATCAGCCCCAGCATTTT
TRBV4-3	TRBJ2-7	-	CASSQDRDSNYEQYF	TGCGCCAGCAGCCAGGACCGGGACTCAAACTACGAGCAGTACTTC
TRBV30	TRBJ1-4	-	CARSVREEKLFF	TGTGCCCGGAGTGTACGGGAGGAAAAACTGTTTTTT
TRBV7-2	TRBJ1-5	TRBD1	CASTWTGGPQHF	TGTGCCAGCACATGGACAGGTGGCCCCCAGCATTTT
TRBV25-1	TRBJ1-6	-	CASSEGSGQWDNSPLHF	TGTGCCAGCAGTGAAGGTTCCGGACAGTGGGATAATTCACCCCTCCACTTT
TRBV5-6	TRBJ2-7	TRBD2	CASSREGGLGQYF	TGTGCCAGCAGCAGGGAGGGGGGACTAGGACAGTACTTC
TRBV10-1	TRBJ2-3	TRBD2	CASVVLFPGGALTDTQYF	TGCGCCAGCGTGGTGCTTTTCCCCGGGGGGGCTTTAACAGATACGCAGTATTTT
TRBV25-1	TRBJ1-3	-	CASSDSWNTIYF	TGTGCCAGCAGTGACAGTTGGAACACCATATATTTT
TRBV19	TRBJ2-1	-	CASSITGAGVNEQFF	TGTGCCAGTAGTATCACCGGGGCAGGGGTTAATGAGCAGTTCTTC